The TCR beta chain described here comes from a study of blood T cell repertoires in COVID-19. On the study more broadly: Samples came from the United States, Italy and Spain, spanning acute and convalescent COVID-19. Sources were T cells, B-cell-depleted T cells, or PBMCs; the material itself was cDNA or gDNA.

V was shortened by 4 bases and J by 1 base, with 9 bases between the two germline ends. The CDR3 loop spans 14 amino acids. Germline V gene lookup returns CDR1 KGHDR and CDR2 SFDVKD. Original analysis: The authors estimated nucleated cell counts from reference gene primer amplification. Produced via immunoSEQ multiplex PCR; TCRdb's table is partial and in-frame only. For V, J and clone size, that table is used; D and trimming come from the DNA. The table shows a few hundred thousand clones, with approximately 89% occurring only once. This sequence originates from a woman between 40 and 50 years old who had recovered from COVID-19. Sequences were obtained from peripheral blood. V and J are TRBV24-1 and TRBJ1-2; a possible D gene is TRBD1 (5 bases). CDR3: CATSEPGINYGYTF. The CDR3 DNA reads TGTGCCACCAGTGAGCCAGGGATTAACTATGGCTACACCTTC.